This record covers a single T cell receptor (beta chain). The data were taken from a study of cytomegalovirus exposure and HLA in healthy donors. The PCR used 60 Vbeta and 13 Jbeta primers. Method: immunoSEQ multiplex PCR; TCRdb's copy keeps in-frame clones and lacks some. The data hold under 200,000 clones, with 79% observed a single time. Germline-derived CDR1 and CDR2 are LGHNA and YSLEER. This CDR3 is built from 14 residues. V dropped 1 base and J dropped 1; count of bases not matched to a gene: 1. This sequence originates from a woman aged 45-65 years in good health and CMV-seronegative. V and J are TRBV4-3 and TRBJ2-7, with 7 bases lining up with TRBD2. Sequenced: PBMCs. This CDR3 is CASSQAGGSYEQYF. CDR3 bases: TGCGCCAGCAGCCAAGCGGGGGGATCCTACGAGCAGTACTTC.